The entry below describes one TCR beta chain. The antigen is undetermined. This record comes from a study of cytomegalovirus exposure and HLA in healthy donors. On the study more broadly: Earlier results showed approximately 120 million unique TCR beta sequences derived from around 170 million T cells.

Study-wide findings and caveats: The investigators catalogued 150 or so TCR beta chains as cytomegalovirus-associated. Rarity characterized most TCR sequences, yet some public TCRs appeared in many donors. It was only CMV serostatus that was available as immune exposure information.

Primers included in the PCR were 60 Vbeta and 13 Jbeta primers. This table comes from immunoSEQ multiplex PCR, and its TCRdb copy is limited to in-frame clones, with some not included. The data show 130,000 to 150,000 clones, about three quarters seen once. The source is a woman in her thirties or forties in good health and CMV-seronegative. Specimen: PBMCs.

CDR3 bases: TGTGCCAGCTCACCACGTGGGGGGGCTTTAAATAATTCACCCCTCCACTTT. It yields the protein CASSPRGGALNNSPLHF. This rearrangement joins TRBV18 to TRBJ1-6; a possible D gene is TRBD1 (6 bases). The germline V and J ends were trimmed by 1 base and 5 bases, with 15 bases remaining between them. CDR3 size: 17 residues. Per germline, CDR1 KGHSH and CDR2 LQKENI.